These 17 T cell receptor beta chains originate from one sample sequenced in a study of blood T cell repertoires in COVID-19. Clones were sequenced by immunoSEQ multiplex PCR, and TCRdb holds only the in-frame ones, with some missing. The repertoire holds about 130,000 clones, with around 76% as singletons. The sequencing input was peripheral blood. Receptors were obtained from a man older than 75 with COVID-19, enrolled during active disease.

This clone was seen many times. In DNA, the CDR3 is TGTGCCAGCAGCCAATCGGGCAGATCTAACTATGGCTACACCTTC. Translation: CASSQSGRSNYGYTF. The rearrangement joins TRBV16 to TRBJ1-2; D unclear. The length of the CDR3 is 15 residues. Trimming left V 0 bases short and J 0 bases short, with 8 bases between. Germline assignment: CDR1 KGHSY and CDR2 FQNENV.

The V gene is TRBV27, the J gene TRBJ1-2; 11 bases are a match to TRBD1. There are 16 residues in the CDR3. The V and J ends lost 3 bases and 0 bases, in that order; junction bases with no gene match: 3. Germline CDR1 MNHEY, CDR2 SMNVEV (reference sequence). This chain's CDR3 is CASSFKGQGANYGYTF. The CDR3 DNA is TGTGCCAGCAGTTTTAAGGGACAGGGGGCTAACTATGGCTACACCTTC.

The chain uses TRBV28 and TRBJ2-7, with D possibly TRBD2 on 5 matching bases. Germline CDR1 MDHEN, CDR2 SYDVKM. The V end was cut by 5 bases, the J end by 5 bases, with 19 bases between. The CDR3 consists of 15 residues. CDR3 nucleotides: TGTGCCAGCAGTCTCCCCGACACGGCCGGGAACGAGCAGTACTTC. Translation: CASSLPDTAGNEQYF.

This rearrangement joins TRBV18 to TRBJ1-2; possibly TRBD1 for D (6 bases). Germline V gene data show CDR1 as KGHSH and CDR2 as LQKENI. The CDR3 runs to 16 residues. Trimming stripped 3 bases from V and 4 bases from J, with 18 bases between. Here the CDR3 DNA reads TGTGCCAGCTCACCTAACCCCGCAGGGGCGGCCTATGGCTACACCTTC. Protein: CASSPNPAGAAYGYTF.

V and J are TRBV27 and TRBJ2-1; the match to TRBD2 covers 9 bases. Germline values: CDR1 MNHEY, CDR2 SMNVEV (reference sequence). V was clipped by 5 bases and J by 4 bases; unmatched bases: 6. This CDR3 has 15 amino acids. CDR3 residues: CASSPTSGTYNEQFF. DNA of the CDR3: TGTGCCAGCAGTCCGACTAGCGGAACTTACAATGAGCAGTTCTTC.

This clone was seen a single time. The chain recombines TRBV5-1 with TRBJ1-1; possibly TRBD1 for D (6 bases). V lost 4 bases and J lost 5, with 9 bases in between. Germline-derived CDR1 and CDR2 are SGHRS and YFSETQ. The CDR3 is made up of 12 amino acids. CDR3 sequence reads: CASSIGGTEAFF. The CDR3 DNA reads as TGCGCCAGCAGCATAGGGGGAACTGAAGCTTTCTTT.

This clone was detected only a few times. This chain links TRBV7-2 with TRBJ1-4; a weak D match, TRBD1 (6 bases). The CDR3 runs 15 residues. V was pared by 1 base and J by 7 bases, with 13 bases between. The germline CDR1 and CDR2 sequences are SGHTA and FQGNSA. CDR3 bases: TGTGCCAGCAGCTTAGGGGGGGGCCTAGGTGAAAAACTGTTTTTT. As protein: CASSLGGGLGEKLFF.

The chain combines TRBV2 with TRBJ1-1; D ambiguous. The V end was cut by 6 bases, the J end by 0 bases, with 11 bases between. There are 14 residues in the CDR3. Germline V CDR1 and CDR2: SNHLY, FYNNEI. The CDR3 nucleotides read TGTGCCAGCAGAGTGGACGGGGTGAACACTGAAGCTTTCTTT. It codes for CASRVDGVNTEAFF. Full variable domain (rest looked up from reference TRBV2 and TRBJ1-1): EPEVTQTPSHQVTQMGQEVILRCVPISNHLYFYWYRQILGQKVEFLVSFYNNEISEKSEIFDDQFSVERPDGSNFTLKIRSTKLEDSAMYFCASRVDGVNTEAFFGQGTRLTVV.

The chain carries TRBV6-6 and TRBJ1-3; D uncertain. Trimming took 6 bases from V and 4 from J, leaving 13 bases between them. CDR3 length: 14 amino acids. The germline V gene encodes CDR1 MNHNY and CDR2 SVGAGI (reference sequence). CDR3 sequence (DNA): TGTGCCAGCAGCCCGAGGGAAGCCGGAAACACCATATATTTT. This translates into CASSPREAGNTIYF.

This chain connects TRBV19 to TRBJ1-4; tentative D call: TRBD1 (6 bases). V lost 2 bases, J lost 8 bases, and 15 bases lay in between. The CDR3 is 15 residues long. Germline CDR1 LNHDA, CDR2 SQIVND (reference sequence). In DNA, the CDR3 is TGTGCCAGTAGTATAATGTCAGGGGTCGGCGAAAAACTGTTTTTT. It codes for CASSIMSGVGEKLFF. The full variable domain, rest sourced from reference TRBV19 and TRBJ1-4, is DGGITQSPKYLFRKEGQNVTLSCEQNLNHDAMYWYRQDPGQGLRLIYYSQIVNDFQKGDIAEGYSVSREKKESFPLTVTSAQKNPTAFYLCASSIMSGVGEKLFFGSGTQLSVL.

The chain uses TRBV7-2 and TRBJ1-6; D is uncertain. Germline lookup yields CDR1 SGHTA and CDR2 FQGNSA. Trimming took off 2 bases at V and 0 bases at J, with 8 bases between the two ends. The CDR3 contains 16 residues. CDR3 DNA: TGTGCCAGCAGCTTAATTGCTAGCTCCTATAATTCACCCCTCCACTTT. It is translated as CASSLIASSYNSPLHF. Together with reference TRBV7-2 and TRBJ1-6, the CDR3 gives the full variable domain: GAGVSQSPSNKVTEKGKDVELRCDPISGHTALYWYRQSLGQGLEFLIYFQGNSAPDKSGLPSDRFSAERTGGSVSTLTIQRTQQEDSAVYLCASSLIASSYNSPLHFGNGTRLTVT.

This chain connects TRBV19 to TRBJ2-1, with 13 bases identical to TRBD2. This CDR3 comprises 17 residues. V dropped 8 bases and J dropped 7; count of bases not matched to a gene: 14. CDR1 LNHDA and CDR2 SQIVND come from the germline V gene (reference sequence). CDR3 region: CASQGLAGRPRGNEQFF. CDR3 DNA: TGTGCCAGTCAGGGACTAGCGGGAAGACCAAGAGGGAATGAGCAGTTCTTC. Full variable domain (outside the CDR3, taken from reference TRBV19 and TRBJ2-1): DGGITQSPKYLFRKEGQNVTLSCEQNLNHDAMYWYRQDPGQGLRLIYYSQIVNDFQKGDIAEGYSVSREKKESFPLTVTSAQKNPTAFYLCASQGLAGRPRGNEQFFGPGTRLTVL.

This clone was seen only once. The rearrangement uses TRBV27 and TRBJ2-3; D is unclear. This CDR3 region has 13 residues. Deletions cut 3 bases from V and 1 base from J, with 5 bases between. CDR1 and CDR2 (germline): MNHEY, SMNVEV (reference sequence). CDR3 in DNA: TGTGCCAGCAGTTTTCAGGGCACAGATACGCAGTATTTT. This gives the protein CASSFQGTDTQYF.

V usage is TRBV7-9 and J usage is TRBJ2-2; TRBD1 matches 10 bases. Germline V gene data show CDR1 as SEHNR and CDR2 as FQNEAQ (reference sequence). The CDR3 loop spans 16 amino acids. V was pared by 3 bases and J by 4 bases, with 5 bases of the junction left unmatched. DNA of the CDR3: TGTGCCAGCAGCTTCGTCCGGGACAGGGGCACCGGGGAGCTGTTTTTT. This encodes CASSFVRDRGTGELFF.

The gene calls are TRBV5-1 and TRBJ2-1, with 10 positions matching TRBD2. This CDR3 region has 16 residues. Germline V gene lookup returns CDR1 SGHRS and CDR2 YFSETQ. The J segment lost 6 bases and the V segment lost 2 bases, leaving 8 bases of the junction unmatched. This CDR3 is CASSFNLAGGGNEQFF. The CDR3 coding sequence is TGCGCCAGCAGCTTTAATTTAGCGGGGGGAGGCAATGAGCAGTTCTTC.

There are a few counts of this clone. The chain recombines TRBV30 with TRBJ2-1; D is ambiguous. The V end was cut by 2 bases, the J end by 7 bases, with 12 bases between. From germline, CDR1 is GTSNPN and CDR2 SVGIG (reference sequence). The CDR3 contains 13 residues. The CDR3 region is CAWSPDCRNEQFF. The DNA of the CDR3 is TGTGCCTGGAGTCCCGACTGCCGGAATGAGCAGTTCTTC.

This clone appeared a single time. The V call is TRBV29-1, the J call TRBJ1-2; D remains ambiguous. V lost 0 bases, J lost 0 bases, and 11 bases lay in between. Looked up from germline, CDR1 is SQVTM and CDR2 is ANQGSEA. The CDR3 covers 15 residues. The CDR3: CSVEDRGRANYGYTF. CDR3 in DNA: TGCAGCGTTGAAGATCGCGGCAGAGCTAACTATGGCTACACCTTC. The variable domain in full, with the rest retrieved from reference TRBV29-1 and TRBJ1-2, is SAVISQKPSRDICQRGTSLTIQCQVDSQVTMMFWYRQQPGQSLTLIATANQGSEATYESGFVIDKFPISRPNLTFSTLTVSNMSPEDSSIYLCSVEDRGRANYGYTFGSGTRLTVV.